The 10 T cell receptor beta chains reported below all come from one sample, sequenced in a study of post-analysis software for immune sequencing data. Presence of unique molecular identifiers characterized the TCR beta cDNA libraries. TCRdb itself ran the PCR reads through MiXCR, one entry per CDR3 protein. The sample includes about 430,000 distinct CDR3 sequences, over 30% seen only once; the top ten take 7.6%. Study conclusions and caveats: About five TRBV segments were more frequent in patients than controls; TRBV5-6, TRBV5-1 and TRBV20-1 belonged to this group.

These receptors' antigens are unknown. The source material was blood. The receptors shown here come from a girl aged 2 to 9 with multiple sclerosis.

This chain links TRBV4-2 with TRBJ1-2; possible D gene TRBD1, 6 bases. This CDR3 is 12 amino acids long. Trimming took off 8 bases at V and 7 bases at J, with 14 bases between the two ends. Germline CDR1 LGHNA, CDR2 YNFKEQ. In DNA, the CDR3 is TGTGCCAGCGGGGACAATGGCTGTGGCTACACCTTC. Its protein is CASGDNGCGYTF.

V and J are TRBV4-3 and TRBJ2-1; no clear D gene. The V and J ends lost 0 bases and 5 bases respectively, with 5 bases between them. The CDR3 covers 13 residues. CDR1 and CDR2 (germline): LGHNA, YSLEER. This CDR3 is CASSQELNNEQFF. In DNA form, the CDR3 reads TGCGCCAGCAGCCAAGAATTAAACAATGAGCAGTTCTTC.

J is TRBJ2-4 and V is TRBV21-1. TRBV21-1 constitutes a pseudogene. CDR3 length: 10 residues. In DNA form, the CDR3 reads TGTGCCAGCAGCGGAGACATTCAGTACTTC. The encoded protein is CASSGDIQYF.

This clonotype was seen a few times. The rearrangement links TRBV5-1 to TRBJ1-2; TRBD1 agrees at 7 bases. CDR1 and CDR2 from the germline V gene are SGHRS and YFSETQ. This CDR3 has 16 residues. The junction had 8 bases not matched to a gene; V was cut back by 3 bases and J by 0 bases. The CDR3 is CASSWDSDLANYGYTF. The DNA for the CDR3 is TGCGCCAGCAGCTGGGACAGCGACTTAGCTAACTATGGCTACACCTTC.

This clonotype has ten or more counts. J is TRBJ2-5 and V is TRBV29-1; D may match TRBD1 or TRBD2 (6 bases each). Germline assignment: CDR1 SQVTM and CDR2 ANQGSEA. Between the trimmed V and J ends, which lost 4 bases and 4 bases, there was a span of 10 bases. The CDR3 length is 12 residues. The CDR3 DNA follows: TGCAGCGTTGCCGGGGGCACAGAGACCCAGTACTTC. Translated: CSVAGGTETQYF.

The chain uses TRBV29-1 and TRBJ2-1; 11 bases agree with TRBD2. V lost 4 bases and J lost 7; bases outside the gene matches: 6. CDR3 length: 14 residues. Germline V lookup: CDR1 SQVTM, CDR2 ANQGSEA. CDR3 sequence reads: CSVAGLAVSNEQFF. CDR3 bases: TGCAGCGTTGCGGGACTAGCGGTCTCGAATGAGCAGTTCTTC.

The chain employs TRBV20-1 and TRBJ2-5; TRBD1 aligns across 8 bases. Germline V gives CDR1 DFQATT, CDR2 SNEGSKA (reference sequence). The trim removed 0 bases at V and 9 bases at J, leaving 6 bases unmatched. The CDR3 spans 13 residues. The chain's CDR3 is CSARDRTGKAQYF. The CDR3 DNA sequence: TGCAGTGCTAGAGACCGGACAGGGAAGGCCCAGTACTTC.

The chain combines TRBV6-5 with TRBJ1-1; possibly TRBD1 for D (5 bases). V was trimmed by 7 bases and J by 3 bases, leaving 15 bases between them. The CDR3 contains 14 residues. Germline assignment: CDR1 MNHEY and CDR2 SVGAGI. DNA for the CDR3: TGTGCCAGCAAACTAGGCGGGGACTACACTGAAGCTTTCTTT. Residues: CASKLGGDYTEAFF.

The chain uses TRBV20-1 and TRBJ1-1, with 7 bases that match TRBD1. CDR3 length: 11 residues. In germline, CDR1 is DFQATT, CDR2 SNEGSKA (reference sequence). Unmatched junction bases numbered 6, after V lost 6 bases and J lost 8 bases. The CDR3 loop reads CSAIQGLEAFF. CDR3 in DNA: TGCAGTGCCATACAGGGGTTGGAAGCTTTCTTT.

J is TRBJ2-5 and V is TRBV7-2; TRBD1 matches 7 bases. Germline V gene sequence: CDR1 SGHTA, CDR2 FQGNSA. The CDR3 runs 15 residues. J was trimmed by 2 bases and V by 6 bases; bases with no gene match: 9. CDR3 sequence: CASSPLGTAQETQYF. For the CDR3, the DNA is TGTGCCAGCAGTCCACTAGGGACAGCACAAGAGACCCAGTACTTC.